The 5 T cell receptor beta chains below were found in one sample sequenced in a study of T-cell memory formation after mild COVID-19. TCRdb ran MiXCR on the 5' RACE reads and lists one entry per CDR3 protein. The data contain 200,000 to 300,000 distinct CDR3 sequences, around 15% of them singletons. The sequenced material came from PBMCs or a T cell subset sorted from them (not recorded which). These receptors all stem from a man aged 18 to 35 who had mild COVID-19 (a few samples of this study predate the infection). Cell type and time point are not known.

The V and J genes are TRBV7-9 and TRBJ2-7; the match to TRBD2 covers 11 bases. Germline V gives CDR1 SEHNR, CDR2 FQNEAQ (reference sequence). The CDR3 consists of 14 residues. V lost 3 bases to trimming and J lost 7 bases; unmatched junction nucleotides: 5. The CDR3 nucleotides read TGTGCCAGCAGCTTTGCTAGCGGGGGGTTTGAGCAGTACGTC. This gives the protein CASSFASGGFEQYV.

CDR3 amino acids: CASSFLPITGNEQFF. The CDR3 bases are TGTGCCAGCAGCTTTTTGCCAATTACTGGGAATGAGCAGTTCTTC. The chain carries TRBV11-2 and TRBJ2-1, with D hard to call. The ends were cut back, 3 bases at V and 7 bases at J, with 16 bases in the middle. The CDR3 runs 15 residues. Germline V CDR1 and CDR2: SGHAT, FQNNGV.

The chain uses TRBV10-3 and TRBJ2-7; TRBD1 aligns across 8 bases. CDR3 length: 13 residues. The J segment lost 6 bases and the V segment lost 3 bases, leaving 4 bases of the junction unmatched. Germline V gene data show CDR1 as ENHRY and CDR2 as SYGVKD. CDR3 bases: TGTGCCATCAGTGAACCGACAGGGGCCGAGCAGTACTTC. Amino acids: CAISEPTGAEQYF.

This clonotype has at least ten counts. The chain couples TRBV6-6 to TRBJ2-3; D might be TRBD1 (6 bases). This CDR3 has 12 residues. Germline CDR1 is MNHNY and CDR2 is SVGAGI (reference sequence). V lost 8 bases and J 1 base, leaving 7 bases between the germline ends. The CDR3 is CASSGGTDTQYF. The CDR3 DNA reads TGTGCCAGCTCAGGGGGCACAGATACGCAGTATTTT.

This clonotype has more than one count but fewer than ten. The chain joins TRBV11-2 to TRBJ2-7; D is uncertain. The V and J ends lost 1 base and 1 base respectively, with 8 bases between them. This CDR3 spans 14 amino acids. Germline CDR1 and CDR2: SGHAT and FQNNGV. CDR3: CASSLGPVSYEQYV. CDR3 DNA: TGTGCCAGCAGCTTAGGGCCGGTTTCCTACGAGCAGTACGTC.